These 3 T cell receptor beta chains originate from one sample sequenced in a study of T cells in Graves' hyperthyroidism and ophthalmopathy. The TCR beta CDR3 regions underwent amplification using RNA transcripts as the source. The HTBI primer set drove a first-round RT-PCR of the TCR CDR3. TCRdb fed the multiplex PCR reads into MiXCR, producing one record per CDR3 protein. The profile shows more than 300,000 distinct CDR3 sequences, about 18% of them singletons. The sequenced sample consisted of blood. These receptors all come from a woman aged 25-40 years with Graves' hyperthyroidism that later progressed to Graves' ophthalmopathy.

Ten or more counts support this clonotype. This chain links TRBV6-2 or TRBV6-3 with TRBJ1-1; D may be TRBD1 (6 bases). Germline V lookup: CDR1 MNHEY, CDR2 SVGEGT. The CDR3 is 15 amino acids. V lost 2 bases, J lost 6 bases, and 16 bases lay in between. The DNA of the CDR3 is TGTGCCAGCAGTTACAACCGGGACATCTCACCTGAAGCTTTCTTT. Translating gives CASSYNRDISPEAFF.

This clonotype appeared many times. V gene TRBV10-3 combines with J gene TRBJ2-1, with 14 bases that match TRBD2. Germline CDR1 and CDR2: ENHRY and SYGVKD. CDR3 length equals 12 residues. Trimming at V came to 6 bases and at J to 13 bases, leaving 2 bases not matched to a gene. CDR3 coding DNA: TGTGCCATCAGGACTAGCGGGAGGGCCCAGTTCTTC. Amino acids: CAIRTSGRAQFF.

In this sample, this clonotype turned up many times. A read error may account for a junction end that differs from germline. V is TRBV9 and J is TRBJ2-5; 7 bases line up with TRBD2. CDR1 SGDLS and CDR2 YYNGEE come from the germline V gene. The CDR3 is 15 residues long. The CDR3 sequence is CASSGWPGNQETQYF. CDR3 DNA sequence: TGTGCCAGTAGCGGGTGGCCAGGGAACCAAGAGACCCAGTACTTC.